This TCR beta chain was sequenced during a study of blood T cell repertoires in COVID-19. Study overall: Samples of COVID-19 (acute and convalescent) were obtained from the United States, Italy and Spain. T cells, B-cell-depleted T cells, or PBMCs supplied cDNA or gDNA.

In the study's own analysis: By means of reference gene primer amplification, nucleated cell counts were estimated. The protocol was immunoSEQ multiplex PCR, while the TCRdb copy is restricted to in-frame clones and leaves out a portion. That table gives V, J and clone size, and the DNA gave D and trimming. The profile covers fewer than 250,000 clones, with 65% to 90% appearing a single time and around 4% taken by the ten largest. Clinical histories supplied by participants themselves formed the basis of cohort assignment. The CDR3 totals 12 residues. CDR1 is KGHSH, CDR2 LQKENI, per germline. V gave up 2 bases and J gave up 7 bases, with 9 bases separating them.

Sequencing input: PBMCs or T cells enriched from blood (not recorded which). The V gene is TRBV18, the J gene TRBJ2-7; D is perhaps TRBD2 (6 bases). This TCR was recovered from a woman in her thirties or forties with acute COVID-19. The CDR3 loop is CASSPTGEEQYF. Written as DNA, the CDR3 is TGTGCCAGCTCACCAACGGGGGAGGAGCAGTACTTC.